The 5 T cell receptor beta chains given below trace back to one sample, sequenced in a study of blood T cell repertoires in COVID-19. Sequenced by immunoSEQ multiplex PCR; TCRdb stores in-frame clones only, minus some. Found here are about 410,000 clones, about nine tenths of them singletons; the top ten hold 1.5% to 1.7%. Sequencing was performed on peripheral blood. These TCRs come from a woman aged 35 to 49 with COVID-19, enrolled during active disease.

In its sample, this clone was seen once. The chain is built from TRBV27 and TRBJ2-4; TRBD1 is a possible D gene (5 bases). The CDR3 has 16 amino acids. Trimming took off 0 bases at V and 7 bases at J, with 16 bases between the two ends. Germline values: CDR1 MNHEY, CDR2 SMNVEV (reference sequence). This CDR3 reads CASSLSPGSYRNIQYF. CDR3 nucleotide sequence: TGTGCCAGCAGTTTATCGCCAGGGTCTTATCGGAACATTCAGTACTTC.

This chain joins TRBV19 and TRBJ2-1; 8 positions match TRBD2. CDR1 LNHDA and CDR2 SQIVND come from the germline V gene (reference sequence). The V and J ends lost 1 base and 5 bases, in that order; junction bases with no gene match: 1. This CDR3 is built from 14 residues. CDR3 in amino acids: CASSIAGGHNEQFF. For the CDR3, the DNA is TGTGCCAGTAGTATAGCGGGGGGGCACAATGAGCAGTTCTTC.

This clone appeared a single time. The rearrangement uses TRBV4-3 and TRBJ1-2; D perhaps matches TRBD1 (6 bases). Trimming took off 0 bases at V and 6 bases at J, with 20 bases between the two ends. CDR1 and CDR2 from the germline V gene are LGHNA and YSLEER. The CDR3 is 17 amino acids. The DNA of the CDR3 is TGCGCCAGCAGCCAAGACCGAGATGGGGGCAGGGACCATGGCTACACCTTC. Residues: CASSQDRDGGRDHGYTF.

CDR3 loop: CASSFTGGLNTEAFF. The CDR3 DNA sequence: TGCGCCAGCAGCTTTACAGGGGGGTTGAACACTGAAGCTTTCTTT. This chain uses TRBV5-1 with TRBJ1-1; 8 bases agree with TRBD1. Germline CDR1 reads SGHRS; CDR2 reads YFSETQ. V dropped 2 bases and J dropped 0; count of bases not matched to a gene: 3. This CDR3 spans 15 amino acids.

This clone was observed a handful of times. CDR3 nucleotides: TGTGCCACCAGCAGAGATCTAGGGACTAGCGGGGCTGAGCAGTTCTTC. It specifies CATSRDLGTSGAEQFF. V is TRBV15 and J is TRBJ2-1, with 13 positions matching TRBD2. Germline CDR1 reads LNHNV; CDR2 reads YYDKDF (reference sequence). The CDR3 contains 16 residues. After removal of 0 bases from V and 9 bases from J, the junction contained 5 bases not matched to a gene.